A selection of T cell receptor beta chains follows, all from one sample in a study of control samples from healthy donors and cancer patients. The table came from immunoSEQ multiplex PCR; TCRdb's copy has only in-frame clones and leaves some out. The sample lists around 190,000 clones, more than 80% occurring once. The specimen was blood. The receptors come from a man aged 25 to 40 in good health. Both conserved end residues are part of each CDR3. The order of the fields is CDR3 DNA, CDR3 protein, J gene, D gene, V gene, clone size. A D gene is named only where the DNA matches it firmly. Size tells how often a clone was seen (once, few, many) or the class of an expanded clone, and some rows leave it out.

DNA: TGTGCCAGCTCACCAACCTCAGGACGGGATAATTCACCCCTCCACTTT
CDR3: CASSPTSGRDNSPLHF
J: TRBJ1-6
D: .
V: TRBV18
size: .

DNA: TGTGCCAGCCGGGGACTCTACAATGAGCAGTTCTTC
CDR3: CASRGLYNEQFF
J: TRBJ2-1
D: .
V: TRBV2
size: .

DNA: TGTGCCAGTAGTATAAGGCGGCTAGCGGGTATAGATACGCAGTATTTT
CDR3: CASSIRRLAGIDTQYF
J: TRBJ2-3
D: TRBD2
V: TRBV19
size: .

DNA: TGCAGCGCTGACAGGGGGTCCGACAATGAGCAGTTCTTC
CDR3: CSADRGSDNEQFF
J: TRBJ2-1
D: TRBD1
V: TRBV29-1
size: .

DNA: TGTGCCAGCAGCTCCTCCATCCTGGGCGGGACTAACTATGGCTACACCTTC
CDR3: CASSSSILGGTNYGYTF
J: TRBJ1-2
D: .
V: TRBV25-1
size: .

DNA: TGTGCCTGGAGTGTACTAGCGGATACGCAGTATTTT
CDR3: CAWSVLADTQYF
J: TRBJ2-3
D: TRBD2
V: TRBV30
size: once

DNA: TGTGCCAGCAGCCTCATAAGCGTAAGCTCCTACAATGAGCAGTTCTTC
CDR3: CASSLISVSSYNEQFF
J: TRBJ2-1
D: .
V: TRBV9
size: .

DNA: TGTGCCTGGAGTCTTAACATCCTTAACTATGGCTACACCTTC
CDR3: CAWSLNILNYGYTF
J: TRBJ1-2
D: .
V: TRBV30
size: .

DNA: TGTGCTAGTGGTTTGATAAGGGACAGGGGAACCAAAAACATTCAGTACTTC
CDR3: CASGLIRDRGTKNIQYF
J: TRBJ2-4
D: TRBD1
V: TRBV12-5
size: .

DNA: TGCAGCGTTGGAGGGGGCCATGGGGCCGGGGAGCTGTTTTTT
CDR3: CSVGGGHGAGELFF
J: TRBJ2-2
D: TRBD1
V: TRBV29-1
size: .

DNA: TGTGCCAGCAGCTTTAGGACAGGAGAAGCTTTCTTT
CDR3: CASSFRTGEAFF
J: TRBJ1-1
D: TRBD1
V: TRBV11-2
size: .

DNA: TGTGCCAGCAGTTTACGGGAGGCGAGGGGGGCAGATACGCAGTATTTT
CDR3: CASSLREARGADTQYF
J: TRBJ2-3
D: .
V: TRBV2
size: .

DNA: TGTGCCAGCAGCGGGGTGACTAGCGGGGGCCAAGAGACCCAGTACTTC
CDR3: CASSGVTSGGQETQYF
J: TRBJ2-5
D: TRBD2
V: TRBV5-5
size: .

DNA: TGTGCCAGCTCACCATCGGAGACTTATGGAAACACCATATATTTT
CDR3: CASSPSETYGNTIYF
J: TRBJ1-3
D: .
V: TRBV18
size: .

DNA: TGCGCCAGCAGCTTTGGACAGCAAGAGACCCAGTACTTC
CDR3: CASSFGQQETQYF
J: TRBJ2-5
D: .
V: TRBV5-1
size: once

DNA: TGTGCCAGCTCCCCACCGCTTTTTGAAGTCCGGGGCCGGGAGGGAGAGCAGTACTTC
CDR3: CASSPPLFEVRGREGEQYF
J: TRBJ2-7
D: TRBD2
V: TRBV18
size: .

DNA: TGTGCCAGCAGTTTGGGACTAGCGGGAGGGACGGGCCCCTACGAGCAGTACTTC
CDR3: CASSLGLAGGTGPYEQYF
J: TRBJ2-7
D: TRBD2
V: TRBV27
size: .

DNA: TGTGCCAGTAGTATTTCCGGGCTCTCCTACGAGCAGTACTTC
CDR3: CASSISGLSYEQYF
J: TRBJ2-7
D: .
V: TRBV19
size: once

DNA: TGTGCCAGCAGTCCCCCCCGGGGGCAGGATAATGAAAAACTGTTTTTT
CDR3: CASSPPRGQDNEKLFF
J: TRBJ1-4
D: .
V: TRBV27
size: .

DNA: TGTGCCAGCAGTACCGGACAGAGTACAGGGAGCTCTGGGGCCAACGTCCTGACTTTC
CDR3: CASSTGQSTGSSGANVLTF
J: TRBJ2-6
D: .
V: TRBV28
size: .

DNA: TGTGCCAGCAGACCCGGGACAGGGGGCCTTGGCTACACCTTC
CDR3: CASRPGTGGLGYTF
J: TRBJ1-2
D: TRBD1
V: TRBV6-5
size: .

DNA: TGTGCCAGCAGTTTTGCCGATGGGACTGAAGCTTTCTTT
CDR3: CASSFADGTEAFF
J: TRBJ1-1
D: .
V: TRBV28
size: .

DNA: TGCAGCTCGACAGGTACCTCCTACGAGCAGTACTTC
CDR3: CSSTGTSYEQYF
J: TRBJ2-7
D: .
V: TRBV29-1
size: once

DNA: TGTGCCAGCAGTGGGGCCTCAGGGGGCGCATACGAGCAGTACTTC
CDR3: CASSGASGGAYEQYF
J: TRBJ2-7
D: TRBD1
V: TRBV2
size: few

DNA: TGCGCCAGCTCAAGGGGAATGGGTGAAAAACTGTTTTTT
CDR3: CASSRGMGEKLFF
J: TRBJ1-4
D: .
V: TRBV10-1
size: .

DNA: TGTGCCATCCGTGTGGGGGGGGCAGGGGGCCCCGGGGAGCTGTTTTTT
CDR3: CAIRVGGAGGPGELFF
J: TRBJ2-2
D: .
V: TRBV10-3
size: once

DNA: TGTGCCAGCAGCTCGTCGGGGACAGGGCTAAGAAATGAGCAGTTCTTC
CDR3: CASSSSGTGLRNEQFF
J: TRBJ2-1
D: TRBD1
V: TRBV13
size: .

DNA: TGTGCCAGCAGCTTTAGAGGAATCGGTGAGCAGTTCTTC
CDR3: CASSFRGIGEQFF
J: TRBJ2-1
D: .
V: TRBV11-2
size: .

DNA: TGCGCCAGCAGCTTGGGGGCGAAAGAGACCCAGTACTTC
CDR3: CASSLGAKETQYF
J: TRBJ2-5
D: .
V: TRBV5-1
size: .

DNA: TGCAGTGCTCGTATGATGGAGACCCAGTACTTC
CDR3: CSARMMETQYF
J: TRBJ2-5
D: .
V: TRBV20-1
size: once

DNA: TGTGCCAGTAGCCCACCGATGGGGAGGGGGCGGACTGAAGCTTTCTTT
CDR3: CASSPPMGRGRTEAFF
J: TRBJ1-1
D: TRBD1
V: TRBV19
size: .